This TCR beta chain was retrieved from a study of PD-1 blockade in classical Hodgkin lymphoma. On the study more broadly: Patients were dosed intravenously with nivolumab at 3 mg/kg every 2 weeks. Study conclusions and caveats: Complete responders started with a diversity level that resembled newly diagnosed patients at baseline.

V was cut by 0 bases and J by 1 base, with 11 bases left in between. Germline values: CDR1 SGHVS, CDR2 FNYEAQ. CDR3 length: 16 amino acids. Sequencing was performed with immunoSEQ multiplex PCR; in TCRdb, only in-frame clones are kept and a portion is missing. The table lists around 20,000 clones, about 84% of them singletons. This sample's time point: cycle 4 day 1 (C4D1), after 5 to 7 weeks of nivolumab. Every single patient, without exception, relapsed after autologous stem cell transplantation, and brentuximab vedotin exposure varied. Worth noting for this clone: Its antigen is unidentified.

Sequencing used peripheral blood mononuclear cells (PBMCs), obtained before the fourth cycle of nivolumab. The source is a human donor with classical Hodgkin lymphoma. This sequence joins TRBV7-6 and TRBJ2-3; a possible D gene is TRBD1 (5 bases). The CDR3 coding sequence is TGTGCCAGCAGCTTAGCAGGGGCCAAACGCACAGATACGCAGTATTTT. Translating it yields CASSLAGAKRTDTQYF.